This entry lists 29 T cell receptor beta chains sequenced from one sample in a study of regulatory T cells in long-lasting Graves disease. Documented time point: newly diagnosed GD, antithyroid drugs for less than 3 months. Making the TCR library involved RNA that had been extracted from PBMCs. To make TCR beta libraries, researchers used iRepertoire HTBI primers and Arm-PCR of CDR3 regions. In TCRdb, the multiplex PCR reads were re-called with MiXCR into one record per CDR3 protein. This repertoire shows some 350,000 distinct CDR3 sequences, 15% to 20% found once; its top ten account for roughly 21%. These same data were also listed under a study on T cells in Graves' hyperthyroidism and ophthalmopathy.

This material consisted of peripheral blood mononuclear cells (PBMCs), taken at new diagnosis, from a patient treated with antithyroid drugs. The receptor source for this set is a woman between 18 and 29 years old with Graves disease.

The chain links TRBV5-1 to TRBJ2-5; D remains ambiguous. CDR1 SGHRS and CDR2 YFSETQ come from the germline V gene. The CDR3 runs to 12 residues. The V gene lost 0 bases and the J gene lost 5 bases, with 5 bases spanning the gap. The CDR3 reads CASSLAPETQYF. In DNA form, the CDR3 reads TGCGCCAGCAGCTTGGCTCCGGAGACCCAGTACTTC.

This clonotype has only a few counts. The V gene is TRBV2, the J gene TRBJ2-2; 8 bases line up with TRBD1. This CDR3 comprises 13 residues. The germline CDR1 and CDR2 sequences are SNHLY and FYNNEI. V dropped 8 bases and J dropped 5; count of bases not matched to a gene: 4. In nucleotides, the CDR3 is TGTGCCAGCGGACAGGGTAGGACCGGGGAGCTGTTTTTT. This codes for CASGQGRTGELFF.

The table lists this clonotype with many counts. The chain is built from TRBV2 and TRBJ1-2, with TRBD1 matching 8 bases. The germline V gene encodes CDR1 SNHLY and CDR2 FYNNEI. The V gene end was trimmed by 6 bases and the J gene end by 8 bases; junction bases not matched to a gene: 14. CDR3 size: 15 residues. As DNA, the CDR3 is TGTGCCAGCAGCGACGAACTGCAGGGGGCGAGGGGCTACACCTTC. It translates to CASSDELQGARGYTF.

This clonotype was found many times. This chain links TRBV20-1 with TRBJ2-3; D might be TRBD1 (8 bases). The V end lost 6 bases, the J end lost 5 bases, and 15 bases lay between the germline ends. This CDR3 region has 13 residues. Germline assignment: CDR1 DFQATT and CDR2 SNEGSKA (reference sequence). DNA for the CDR3: TGCAGTGCAAAGGACAGGGAGGGAGATACGCAGTATTTT. Protein product: CSAKDREGDTQYF.

This chain uses TRBV29-1 with TRBJ1-3, with D perhaps TRBD1 (6 bases). Deletions cut 1 base from V and 2 bases from J, with 9 bases between. The CDR3 extends over 14 amino acids. CDR1 SQVTM and CDR2 ANQGSEA come from the germline V gene. DNA of the CDR3: TGCAGCGTTGAAGCAGGGGATGCTGGAAACACCATATATTTT. It translates to CSVEAGDAGNTIYF. Looking up the rest from reference TRBV29-1 and TRBJ1-3 gives the full variable domain: SAVISQKPSRDICQRGTSLTIQCQVDSQVTMMFWYRQQPGQSLTLIATANQGSEATYESGFVIDKFPISRPNLTFSTLTVSNMSPEDSSIYLCSVEAGDAGNTIYFGEGSWLTVV.

This clonotype has more than one count but fewer than ten. A single base separates this from a much larger clone, so it may be a read error. The chain couples TRBV7-9 to TRBJ2-7, with D possibly being TRBD1 or TRBD2 (5 bases each). The germline V gene encodes CDR1 SEHNR and CDR2 FQNEAQ (reference sequence). This CDR3 is built from 12 residues. The CDR3 here is CAGSPREHEQYF. Written as DNA, the CDR3 is TGTGCCGGCAGCCCCAGGGAGCACGAGCAGTACTTC.

This clonotype came up many times. The chain is built from TRBV6-9 and TRBJ2-1, with 9 bases lining up with TRBD2. Germline assignment: CDR1 MNHGY and CDR2 SVAAGI. This CDR3 contains 13 residues. Trimming took 4 bases from V and 10 from J; bases not matched to a gene: 5. In nucleotides, the CDR3 is TGTGCCAGCAGTTCCCTAGCGGGGTGGGAGCAGTTCTTC. It specifies CASSSLAGWEQFF.

This clonotype was recorded at least ten times. V usage is TRBV5-1 and J usage is TRBJ2-5; possible D gene TRBD1, 6 bases. CDR3 length: 18 amino acids. V was pared by 1 base and J by 2 bases, with 21 bases between. Germline CDR1 SGHRS, CDR2 YFSETQ. This CDR3 reads CASSLFRWGQIQQETQYF. In DNA, the CDR3 is TGCGCCAGCAGCTTGTTTCGATGGGGGCAGATACAACAAGAGACCCAGTACTTC.

The chain carries TRBV6-2 or TRBV6-3 and TRBJ2-1; 7 nucleotides line up with TRBD2. This CDR3 is 18 amino acids long. Germline V CDR1 and CDR2: MNHEY, SVGEGT. The V and J ends lost 7 bases and 5 bases, in that order; junction bases with no gene match: 20. CDR3 in amino acids: CASNELPGGNGLDNEQFF. CDR3 DNA sequence: TGTGCCAGCAATGAGTTGCCGGGAGGAAACGGGTTGGACAATGAGCAGTTCTTC.

This clonotype turned up a few times. The J gene is TRBJ1-1, the V gene TRBV24-1, with 8 nucleotides matching TRBD1. After removal of 1 base from V and 4 bases from J, the junction contained 10 bases not matched to a gene. The CDR3 contains 17 residues. Germline CDR1 KGHDR, CDR2 SFDVKD. CDR3 sequence reads: CATSDFRRTGSFTEAFF. Written as DNA, the CDR3 is TGTGCCACCAGTGATTTCAGACGGACAGGGTCGTTCACTGAAGCTTTCTTT.

This chain links TRBV4-2 with TRBJ2-1, with 9 bases fitting TRBD2. The CDR3 is 16 residues long. V dropped 3 bases and J dropped 4; count of bases not matched to a gene: 7. CDR1 LGHNA and CDR2 YNFKEQ come from the germline V gene. The CDR3 DNA follows: TGTGCCAGCAGCCAGCTTGCGGCGGGAGGGTACAATGAGCAGTTCTTC. Translated: CASSQLAAGGYNEQFF.

The table lists this clonotype with many counts. One end of the junction varies from germline; a read error may be responsible. V usage is TRBV5-1 and J usage is TRBJ2-7; D is uncertain. The CDR3 spans 14 residues. The germline V gene has CDR1 SGHRS and CDR2 YFSETQ. CDR3 sequence (DNA): TGTGCCAGCAGCCCGCGTATAGGTTCATACGAGCAGTACTTC. It codes for CASSPRIGSYEQYF. Full variable domain (outside the CDR3, taken from reference TRBV5-1 and TRBJ2-7): KAGVTQTPRYLIKTRGQQVTLSCSPISGHRSVSWYQQTPGQGLQFLFEYFSETQRNKGNFPGRFSGRQFSNSRSEMNVSTLELGDSALYLCASSPRIGSYEQYFGPGTRLTVT.

This clonotype was picked up a small number of times. The J gene is TRBJ1-2, the V gene TRBV5-1, with D possibly TRBD1 on 6 matching bases. Germline CDR1 SGHRS, CDR2 YFSETQ. V was shortened by 1 base and J by 7 bases, with 11 bases between the two germline ends. CDR3 length: 13 residues. The CDR3, as DNA: TGCGCCAGCAGCTTGCGGGGGCAGGGTGGCTACACCTTC. Residues: CASSLRGQGGYTF. Looking up the rest from reference TRBV5-1 and TRBJ1-2 gives the full variable domain: KAGVTQTPRYLIKTRGQQVTLSCSPISGHRSVSWYQQTPGQGLQFLFEYFSETQRNKGNFPGRFSGRQFSNSRSEMNVSTLELGDSALYLCASSLRGQGGYTFGSGTRLTVV.

This clonotype was counted many times. The chain carries TRBV27 and TRBJ2-3, with D perhaps matching TRBD1 (5 bases). Germline-derived CDR1 and CDR2 are MNHEY and SMNVEV (reference sequence). The length of the CDR3 is 14 residues. V was clipped by 6 bases and J by 3 bases, with 13 bases between them. The CDR3, as DNA: TGTGCCAGCAGCCCGAGCCGGACAACAGATACGCAGTATTTT. This encodes CASSPSRTTDTQYF.

This clonotype appeared many times. The gene calls are TRBV7-9 and TRBJ2-3, with 10 bases that match TRBD2. The germline CDR1 and CDR2 sequences are SEHNR and FQNEAQ (reference sequence). V lost 5 bases and J lost 0; bases outside the gene matches: 2. The CDR3 is made up of 15 amino acids. Here the CDR3 reads CASSQTSGSTDTQYF. The CDR3 bases are TGTGCCAGCAGCCAGACTAGCGGGAGCACAGATACGCAGTATTTT.

This chain's CDR3 is CASSDPQPQHF. The CDR3 DNA reads TGTGCCAGCAGTGACCCACAGCCCCAGCATTTT. The chain employs TRBV6-1 and TRBJ1-5; D call uncertain. The CDR3 runs to 11 residues. CDR1 and CDR2 (germline): MNHNS, SASEGT. V was pared by 3 bases and J by 7 bases, with 4 bases between.

The sample holds many counts of this clonotype. This chain links TRBV3-1 with TRBJ1-2; possible D gene TRBD1, 5 bases. Trimming took 0 bases from V and 4 from J, leaving 9 bases between them. There are 14 residues in the CDR3. Germline CDR1 and CDR2: LGHDT and YNNKEL (reference sequence). CDR3 bases: TGTGCCAGCAGCCAAGATGCGGGGGGCTATGGCTACACCTTC. As protein: CASSQDAGGYGYTF. Filled out from reference TRBV3-1 and TRBJ1-2, the complete variable domain reads DTAVSQTPKYLVTQMGNDKSIKCEQNLGHDTMYWYKQDSKKFLKIMFSYNNKELIINETVPNRFSPKSPDKAHLNLHINSLELGDSAVYFCASSQDAGGYGYTFGSGTRLTVV.

This clonotype is a singleton in its sample. The rearrangement joins TRBV11-2 to TRBJ2-1, with 9 bases fitting TRBD2. CDR3 length: 14 amino acids. Losses at the gene ends were 0 bases for V and 7 bases for J; bases not matched to a gene: 1. The germline V gene has CDR1 SGHAT and CDR2 FQNNGV. In DNA form, the CDR3 reads TGTGCCAGCAGCTTAGAGAGCGGGAGGAATGAGCAGTTCTTC. Protein sequence: CASSLESGRNEQFF.

The CDR3 bases are TGTGCCAGCAAACTCCTGGGGGTTAGCGGGGAGCTGTTTTTT. It yields the protein CASKLLGVSGELFF. This rearrangement joins TRBV12-3 or TRBV12-4 to TRBJ2-2, with D perhaps being TRBD1 or TRBD2 (5 bases each). CDR3 length: 14 residues. The germline V and J ends were trimmed by 7 bases and 7 bases, with 16 bases remaining between them.

The gene calls are TRBV19 and TRBJ2-5; 11 nucleotides align to TRBD2. Germline assignment: CDR1 LNHDA and CDR2 SQIVND (reference sequence). V shed 4 bases, J shed 5 bases, and the junction held 9 bases outside the gene matches. The length of the CDR3 is 16 residues. CDR3 nucleotide sequence: TGTGCCAGTAGTAGTAGCGGGAGGGCCGCGAAGGAGACCCAGTACTTC. Encoded protein: CASSSSGRAAKETQYF.

This clonotype was observed many times. The gene calls are TRBV3-1 and TRBJ1-4, with 8 bases matching TRBD1. CDR1 LGHDT and CDR2 YNNKEL come from the germline V gene (reference sequence). The ends lost 5 bases at V and 8 bases at J; junction bases unmatched: 10. The CDR3 runs 15 residues. CDR3 in amino acids: CASSGGQGRGEKLFF. The DNA of the CDR3 is TGTGCCAGCAGCGGAGGACAGGGACGGGGAGAAAAACTGTTTTTT.

This clonotype was counted at least ten times. This sequence joins TRBV12-3 or TRBV12-4 and TRBJ2-5; TRBD1 might be the D (5 bases). Trimming cost V 9 bases and J 5 bases, with 19 bases left between them. The CDR3 spans 14 residues. The CDR3 coding sequence is TGTGCCAGAGGAACCTCAGCTAGACAGGAGACCCAGTACTTC. Its translation: CARGTSARQETQYF.

The table lists this clonotype with many counts. The genes are TRBV2 and TRBJ2-7, with a possible D match to TRBD1 (6 bases). The CDR3 contains 13 residues. The germline V gene encodes CDR1 SNHLY and CDR2 FYNNEI. V lost 6 bases and J lost 4, with 13 bases in between. Here the CDR3 reads CASRAGASYEQYF. For the CDR3, the DNA is TGTGCCAGCAGGGCAGGGGCGAGTTACGAGCAGTACTTC.

This clonotype was counted at least ten times. The V call is TRBV9, the J call TRBJ2-7; unclear D gene. V lost 0 bases and J 0 bases, leaving 10 bases between the germline ends. Per the germline V gene, CDR1 is SGDLS and CDR2 is YYNGEE. The CDR3 is 15 residues long. As DNA, the CDR3 is TGTGCCAGCAGCGTAGGGCTGGGGATCTCCTACGAGCAGTACTTC. It specifies CASSVGLGISYEQYF.

The V and J genes are TRBV11-2 and TRBJ2-7, with a tentative D call TRBD1 (6 bases). Trimming removed 1 base from V and 9 bases from J, with 16 bases in between. Germline V gene sequence: CDR1 SGHAT, CDR2 FQNNGV. The CDR3 spans 14 residues. The DNA of the CDR3 is TGTGCCAGCAGCTTAGCGGGTGGCAGGGGTACGCAGTACTTC. Residues: CASSLAGGRGTQYF.

This clonotype was counted many times. The chain recombines TRBV9 with TRBJ2-1; D possibly corresponds to TRBD2 (5 bases). This CDR3 spans 14 amino acids. V was trimmed by 5 bases and J by 3 bases, leaving 12 bases between them. Germline V gives CDR1 SGDLS, CDR2 YYNGEE. The CDR3 DNA reads TGTGCCAGCAGGAAGGACTTAAACTACAATGAGCAGTTCTTC. Translating it yields CASRKDLNYNEQFF.

This clonotype appeared many times. The rearrangement uses TRBV3-1 and TRBJ2-3; 8 nucleotides agree with TRBD2. CDR1 is LGHDT, CDR2 YNNKEL, per germline (reference sequence). The CDR3 runs 16 residues. V dropped 4 bases and J dropped 4; count of bases not matched to a gene: 10. The CDR3 protein is CASSPPGLESSDTQYF. The DNA of the CDR3 is TGTGCCAGCAGCCCACCGGGACTAGAAAGTTCAGATACGCAGTATTTT.

In its sample, this clonotype was seen many times. The rearrangement joins TRBV6-1 to TRBJ2-2; 7 bases line up with TRBD1. V dropped 4 bases and J dropped 1; count of bases not matched to a gene: 3. Germline V lookup: CDR1 MNHNS, CDR2 SASEGT. The CDR3 covers 15 residues. The CDR3 loop reads CASSGHRGNTGELFF. CDR3 DNA sequence: TGTGCCAGCAGTGGACACAGGGGGAACACCGGGGAGCTGTTTTTT.

In its sample, this clonotype was seen many times. This chain uses TRBV7-2 with TRBJ2-2; D is possibly TRBD2 (5 bases). The ends were cut back, 1 base at V and 2 bases at J, with 8 bases in the middle. CDR1 and CDR2 (germline): SGHTA, FQGNSA. The CDR3 is made up of 15 amino acids. CDR3 DNA sequence: TGTGCCAGCAGCTTAGACAGCGGAAACACCGGGGAGCTGTTTTTT. It yields the protein CASSLDSGNTGELFF.